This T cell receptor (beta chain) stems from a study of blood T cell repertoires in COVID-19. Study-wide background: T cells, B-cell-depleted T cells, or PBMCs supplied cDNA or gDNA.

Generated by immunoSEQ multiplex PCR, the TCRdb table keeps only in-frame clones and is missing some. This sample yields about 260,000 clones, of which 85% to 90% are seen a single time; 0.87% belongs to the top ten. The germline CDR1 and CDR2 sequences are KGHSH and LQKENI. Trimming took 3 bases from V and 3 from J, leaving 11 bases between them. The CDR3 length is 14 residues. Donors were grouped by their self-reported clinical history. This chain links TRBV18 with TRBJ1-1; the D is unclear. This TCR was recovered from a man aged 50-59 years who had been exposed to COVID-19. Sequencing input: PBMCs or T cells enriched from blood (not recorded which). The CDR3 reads CASSPGHWYTEAFF. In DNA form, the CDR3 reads TGTGCCAGCTCACCTGGGCATTGGTACACTGAAGCTTTCTTT.